Below, one T cell receptor beta chain is given with its context. These data come from a study of blood T cell repertoires in COVID-19. Study-wide context: The samples span acute and convalescent COVID-19 from the United States, Italy and Spain. PBMCs, B-cell-depleted T cells, or T cells were the source of the cDNA or gDNA that made up the material.

V gave up 3 bases and J gave up 4 bases, with 10 bases separating them. The CDR3 is 14 residues long. CDR1 is SGHTA and CDR2 is FQGNSA in the germline V gene. Methods used by the authors: Estimation of nucleated cell counts was performed using reference gene primer amplification. Clones were read by immunoSEQ multiplex PCR, and TCRdb kept only the in-frame ones, dropping some. V, J and clone size are those of that table, while D and trimming were read from the DNA. Of about 310,000 clones listed, about 87% are singletons. J is TRBJ1-5 and V is TRBV7-2, with D unclear. This receptor was identified in a woman aged 45 to 65 who had recovered from COVID-19. The sample taken for sequencing was peripheral blood. The CDR3 DNA reads as TGTGCCAGCAGCTTGGCCCTGAAGAATCAGCCCCAGCATTTT. It yields the protein CASSLALKNQPQHF.